This entry describes one T cell receptor (beta chain). The data belong to a study of T-cell reconstitution after alpha-beta-depleted transplantation in children. Preparation of the TCRbeta library involved a method that used unique molecular identifiers. Via MiXCR, TCRdb re-called the PCR reads, giving one row per CDR3 protein. The table shows 250,000 to 350,000 distinct CDR3 sequences, with approximately 9.8% occurring only once. The CDR3 totals 18 residues. Germline V gene data show CDR1 as SGHAT and CDR2 as FQDESV (reference sequence). J lost 3 bases, V lost 2 bases, and 14 bases had no gene match.

The sequencing used PBMCs from the stem cell graft donor, collected from the stem cell graft. The sequence was obtained from a human donor who donated a stem cell graft to a child with SCID. This rearrangement joins TRBV11-1 to TRBJ2-7; 9 bases are a match to TRBD1. CDR3 in amino acids: CASSLKWGGQGKIYEQYF. DNA of the CDR3: TGTGCCAGCAGCTTAAAGTGGGGAGGACAGGGGAAAATCTACGAGCAGTACTTC.